The 30 T cell receptor beta chains below were found in one sample sequenced in a study of blood T cell repertoires in COVID-19. TCRdb's table, derived via immunoSEQ multiplex PCR, lists solely in-frame clones and lacks some. The sample lists fewer than 200,000 clones; around 87% were seen once. Source material: peripheral blood. Receptors were obtained from a woman older than 75 with COVID-19, enrolled during active disease.

V is TRBV4-1 and J is TRBJ2-1; 13 bases align to TRBD2. The CDR3 runs 15 residues. Germline V gene sequence: CDR1 MGHRA, CDR2 YSYEKL. With 2 bases clipped from V and 10 bases from J, the junction kept 5 bases outside the gene matches. The CDR3: CASSQLLGLAGEQFF. The CDR3 DNA reads TGCGCCAGCAGCCAACTCCTGGGACTAGCGGGGGAGCAGTTCTTC.

The CDR3 protein is CASRSDRWNEKLFF. In nucleotides, the CDR3 is TGTGCCAGCAGATCCGACAGGTGGAATGAAAAACTGTTTTTT. The chain employs TRBV5-4 and TRBJ1-4; D might be TRBD1 (6 bases). Trimming cost V 5 bases and J 5 bases, with 13 bases left between them. This CDR3 has 14 residues. CDR1 is SGHNT, CDR2 YYREEE, per germline (reference sequence).

The chain joins TRBV7-9 to TRBJ2-5, with TRBD2 matching over 7 bases. CDR1 is SEHNR, CDR2 FQNEAQ, per germline (reference sequence). The CDR3 runs to 15 residues. Trimming at V came to 5 bases and at J to 5 bases, leaving 11 bases not matched to a gene. The CDR3 coding sequence is TGTGCCAGCAGCCAGGGTTTTCGGGGGGTGGAGACCCAGTACTTC. Translation: CASSQGFRGVETQYF.

The chain recombines TRBV5-1 with TRBJ1-1, with a possible D match to TRBD1 (6 bases). Germline V gene data show CDR1 as SGHRS and CDR2 as YFSETQ. The length of the CDR3 is 14 residues. Trimming cost V 1 base and J 8 bases, with 15 bases left between them. The CDR3 region has the DNA TGCGCCAGCAGCTTGAGCCCCGGGACAAACGAAGCTTTCTTT. As protein: CASSLSPGTNEAFF.

The CDR3 DNA reads as TGTGCCAGCAGCCAAGAGATTGCGGGAGGGAAAGAGACCCAGTACTTC. This translates into CASSQEIAGGKETQYF. The rearrangement uses TRBV14 and TRBJ2-5; 9 bases are shared with TRBD2. CDR1 is SGHDN, CDR2 FVKESK, per germline. This CDR3 comprises 16 residues. Trimming removed 0 bases from V and 3 bases from J; junction bases left unmatched: 5.

The CDR3 bases are TGCGCCAGCAGCCTAGGGACAGTAGTCGAAAAACTGTTTTTT. It is translated as CASSLGTVVEKLFF. The chain combines TRBV5-1 with TRBJ1-4; 7 bases match TRBD1. The trim removed 4 bases at V and 8 bases at J, leaving 8 bases unmatched. The CDR3 totals 14 residues. CDR1 SGHRS and CDR2 YFSETQ come from the germline V gene.

There are a few counts of this clone. The V gene is TRBV7-2, the J gene TRBJ2-6; tentative D call: TRBD1 (6 bases). Trimming took 4 bases from V and 2 from J, leaving 9 bases between them. The CDR3 is 15 residues long. In germline, CDR1 is SGHTA, CDR2 FQGNSA. The CDR3, as DNA: TGTGCCAGCAGCTCAAACAGGGCTGGGGCCAACGTCCTGACTTTC. It specifies CASSSNRAGANVLTF.

This sequence joins TRBV7-3 and TRBJ2-1, with 12 bases identical to TRBD2. Germline values: CDR1 SGHTA, CDR2 FQGTGA. The CDR3 totals 15 residues. V shed 5 bases, J shed 9 bases, and the junction held 8 bases outside the gene matches. CDR3 loop: CASSASSGRVGEQFF. Written as DNA, the CDR3 is TGTGCCAGCAGCGCCTCTAGCGGGAGGGTTGGTGAGCAGTTCTTC.

In nucleotides, the CDR3 is TGTGCCAGCAGCCTAGGACAGGTCAAACCTGGAAACACCATATATTTT. Amino acids: CASSLGQVKPGNTIYF. The genes are TRBV16 and TRBJ1-3; the match to TRBD1 covers 7 bases. The length of the CDR3 is 16 residues. Per the germline V gene, CDR1 is KGHSY and CDR2 is FQNENV. The junction had 8 bases not matched to a gene; V was cut back by 4 bases and J by 2 bases.

The chain carries TRBV10-3 and TRBJ2-7; D is undetermined. CDR1 and CDR2 from the germline V gene are ENHRY and SYGVKD. The CDR3 loop spans 14 amino acids. With 0 bases removed from V and 2 bases from J, the gap between germline ends came to 8 bases. The CDR3 region has the DNA TGTGCCATCAGTGAGTCCACAGCTCCCTACGAGCAGTACTTC. Its translation: CAISESTAPYEQYF.

The chain employs TRBV4-1 and TRBJ2-7, with TRBD1 identical over 11 bases. The germline V gene has CDR1 MGHRA and CDR2 YSYEKL. The CDR3 has 15 amino acids. Trimming removed 1 base from V and 7 bases from J; junction bases left unmatched: 6. CDR3 DNA: TGCGCCAGCAGCCAAGCCGGACAGGGGGCCGGGGAGCAGTACTTC. This gives the protein CASSQAGQGAGEQYF.

In its sample, this clone was seen once. The V gene is TRBV2, the J gene TRBJ2-3; perhaps TRBD2 as D (5 bases). The germline gives CDR1 SNHLY, CDR2 FYNNEI. The CDR3 covers 12 residues. V lost 2 bases, J lost 10 bases, and 10 bases lay in between. In DNA, the CDR3 is TGTGCCAGCAGTGAACAGGTGGGAGCGCAGTATTTT. It specifies CASSEQVGAQYF.

The V and J genes are TRBV19 and TRBJ2-7, with 12 bases matching TRBD2. The CDR3 is made up of 16 amino acids. Germline trimming cut 5 bases from V and 5 bases from J; bases unmatched to any gene: 10. The germline gives CDR1 LNHDA, CDR2 SQIVND (reference sequence). CDR3 DNA sequence: TGTGCCAGTAGTCCAGACGAGACTAGCGGGAGTGACGAGCAGTACTTC. This gives the protein CASSPDETSGSDEQYF.

The rearrangement uses TRBV9 and TRBJ2-2, with D unresolved. The length of the CDR3 is 14 residues. Germline CDR1 is SGDLS and CDR2 is YYNGEE. Trimming shortened V by 3 bases and J by 3 bases, and 9 bases separated the two germline ends. Here the CDR3 DNA reads TGTGCCAGCAGCGGAAGGCAGGACACCGGGGAGCTGTTTTTT. Its protein is CASSGRQDTGELFF.

The V call is TRBV19, the J call TRBJ2-1; D perhaps matches TRBD2 (5 bases). CDR3 size: 14 residues. Germline assignment: CDR1 LNHDA and CDR2 SQIVND (reference sequence). Trimming removed 8 bases from V and 6 bases from J, with 17 bases in between. The CDR3 protein is CASGVGLAGNEQFF. The CDR3 nucleotides are TGTGCCAGTGGGGTAGGGCTAGCAGGCAATGAGCAGTTCTTC.

The CDR3 loop is CASSSRTAYEQYF. In DNA, the CDR3 is TGTGCCAGTAGTTCAAGGACAGCCTACGAGCAGTACTTC. The J gene is TRBJ2-7, the V gene TRBV19; maybe TRBD1 (6 bases). The germline gives CDR1 LNHDA, CDR2 SQIVND (reference sequence). The germline V and J ends were trimmed by 5 bases and 2 bases, with 10 bases remaining between them. This CDR3 is built from 13 residues.

V gene TRBV7-2 combines with J gene TRBJ2-1; TRBD1 matches at 7 bases. V was pared by 6 bases and J by 14 bases, with 13 bases of the junction left unmatched. Germline V lookup: CDR1 SGHTA, CDR2 FQGNSA. CDR3 length equals 13 residues. CDR3 coding DNA: TGTGCCAGCAGGAGGGGGCTTGGGACGGAGGAGTTCTTC. This gives the protein CASRRGLGTEEFF.

The J gene is TRBJ2-1, the V gene TRBV12-5, with D possibly being TRBD1 (6 bases). The CDR3 has 14 residues. CDR1 is LGHNT, CDR2 FRNRAP, per germline. Trimming removed 1 base at V and 6 bases at J, with 10 bases between. For the CDR3, the DNA is TGTGCTAGTGGTTTGGATGGACAGTTCAATGAGCAGTTCTTC. Its protein is CASGLDGQFNEQFF.

The gene calls are TRBV4-3 and TRBJ2-2; the D gene is possibly TRBD1 (5 bases). Trimming pared 0 bases from V and 3 bases from J, leaving 14 bases between. CDR1 and CDR2 (germline): LGHNA, YSLEER. The CDR3 loop spans 17 amino acids. CDR3: CASSQDRRQGYTGELFF. DNA of the CDR3: TGCGCCAGCAGCCAAGATAGGCGGCAGGGATACACCGGGGAGCTGTTTTTT.

This chain joins TRBV5-1 and TRBJ2-2; 10 bases fit TRBD2. The CDR3 consists of 16 residues. The trim removed 2 bases at V and 9 bases at J, leaving 10 bases unmatched. Looked up from germline, CDR1 is SGHRS and CDR2 is YFSETQ. The CDR3 region is CASSLSSGSFLRELFF. The CDR3 region has the DNA TGCGCCAGCAGCTTATCTAGCGGGAGTTTCCTGCGGGAGCTGTTTTTT.

The gene calls are TRBV5-5 and TRBJ1-1, with 11 positions matching TRBD1. CDR1 SGHKS and CDR2 YYEKEE come from the germline V gene (reference sequence). The CDR3 covers 18 residues. Losses at the gene ends were 4 bases for V and 1 base for J; bases not matched to a gene: 12. CDR3 residues: CASSLRPGTGGSNTEAFF. CDR3 DNA sequence: TGTGCCAGCAGCCTACGTCCCGGGACAGGGGGTTCGAACACTGAAGCTTTCTTT.

The chain has TRBV11-3 and TRBJ2-1, with no clear D. The CDR3 consists of 13 residues. CDR1 and CDR2 (germline): SGHNT, YENEEA. Trimming removed 1 base from V and 6 bases from J, with 7 bases in between. The CDR3 bases are TGTGCCAGCAGCTTAGGGCACCTCAATGAGCAGTTCTTC. It specifies CASSLGHLNEQFF.

As to this clone: Other DNA sequences of this sample code for an identical CDR3. The J gene is TRBJ2-5, the V gene TRBV3-1 (or the pseudogene TRBV3-2); possibly TRBD2 for D (5 bases). Germline V CDR1 and CDR2: LGHDT, YNNKEL (reference sequence). V shed 0 bases and J shed 1 base, with 12 bases lying between them. This CDR3 has 16 amino acids. The CDR3 loop reads CASSQDRLAAQETQYF. For the CDR3, the DNA is TGTGCCAGCAGCCAAGATCGGCTAGCAGCCCAAGAGACCCAGTACTTC.

The rearrangement links TRBV18 to TRBJ1-1; TRBD1 might be the D (5 bases). Germline loops: CDR1 KGHSH, CDR2 LQKENI. CDR3 length: 15 residues. V shed 0 bases and J shed 4 bases, with 12 bases lying between them. In nucleotides, the CDR3 is TGTGCCAGCTCACCACCGGGTCAGGGTGGCACTGAAGCTTTCTTT. The encoded protein is CASSPPGQGGTEAFF.

This clone has just one count. This chain links TRBV12-3 or TRBV12-4 with TRBJ1-1, with TRBD1 identical over 8 bases. This CDR3 has 13 amino acids. V gave up 6 bases and J gave up 8 bases; unmatched junction bases: 8. For the CDR3, the DNA is TGTGCCAGCAGCCAATCCCGGACAGGGGAAGCTTTCTTT. The encoded protein is CASSQSRTGEAFF.

This rearrangement joins TRBV3-1 (or the pseudogene TRBV3-2) to TRBJ1-1; D gene unclear. Germline V lookup: CDR1 LGHDT, CDR2 YNNKEL (reference sequence). CDR3 size: 13 residues. Trimming took off 4 bases at V and 4 bases at J, with 10 bases between the two ends. CDR3 protein: CASSPDTSTEAFF. CDR3 DNA sequence: TGTGCCAGCAGCCCTGACACCAGCACTGAAGCTTTCTTT.

This clone came up a few times. This chain joins TRBV28 and TRBJ1-2, with 8 bases that match TRBD1. The germline V gene has CDR1 MDHEN and CDR2 SYDVKM. The CDR3 is 14 residues long. V was clipped by 6 bases and J by 5 bases; unmatched bases: 8. This chain's CDR3 is CASSQGAGLYGYTF. CDR3 DNA: TGTGCCAGCAGCCAGGGGGCAGGCCTATATGGCTACACCTTC.

This sequence joins TRBV28 and TRBJ2-5; 14 bases map to TRBD2. Germline trimming cut 5 bases from V and 4 bases from J; bases unmatched to any gene: 6. Germline CDR1 MDHEN, CDR2 SYDVKM. The CDR3 covers 16 residues. CDR3 nucleotides: TGTGCCAGCAGTCTGACTAGCGGGAGGGCCCGAGAGACCCAGTACTTC. Translation gives CASSLTSGRARETQYF.

CDR3 nucleotides: TGTGCCAGCAGCGTAAGGGCGGGAGAGACCCAGTACTTC. It translates to CASSVRAGETQYF. The rearrangement joins TRBV9 to TRBJ2-5, with D perhaps matching TRBD2 (5 bases). Germline V CDR1 and CDR2: SGDLS, YYNGEE. The CDR3 has 13 amino acids. The germline V and J ends were trimmed by 1 base and 4 bases, with 8 bases remaining between them.

This rearrangement joins TRBV2 to TRBJ2-7; the D gene is possibly TRBD2 (5 bases). The CDR3 covers 12 residues. Trimming shortened V by 6 bases and J by 7 bases, and 13 bases separated the two germline ends. Germline V CDR1 and CDR2: SNHLY, FYNNEI. The CDR3 region is CASRWQSGEQYF. CDR3 sequence (DNA): TGTGCCAGCAGATGGCAGTCGGGGGAGCAGTACTTC.